This T cell receptor beta chain was sequenced during a study of cytomegalovirus exposure and HLA in healthy donors. PCR amplification relied on 60 Vbeta primers (plus 13 Jbeta primers). The data were produced by immunoSEQ multiplex PCR, yet TCRdb's version contains in-frame clones alone and is incomplete. The sample lists more than 95,000 clones, about 84% occurring once. From germline, CDR1 is LNHDA and CDR2 SQIVND (reference sequence). The CDR3 consists of 13 residues. V was trimmed by 8 bases and J by 3 bases, leaving 13 bases between them. The sequencing sample was made of PBMCs. This TCR was recovered from a man aged 35-49 years in good health and CMV-seronegative. The V and J genes are TRBV19 and TRBJ1-2; no reliable D call. The CDR3 coding sequence is TGTGCCAGTGGCCGTTCAACCGACTATGGCTACACCTTC. Translating it yields CASGRSTDYGYTF.